This T cell receptor beta chain derives from a study of blood T cell repertoires in COVID-19. Study summary: Collection of acute and convalescent COVID-19 samples took place in the United States, Italy and Spain. T cells, B-cell-depleted T cells, or PBMCs supplied cDNA or gDNA.

In the authors' workflow: By means of reference gene primer amplification, nucleated cell counts were estimated. Method: immunoSEQ multiplex PCR; TCRdb's copy keeps in-frame clones and lacks some. V and J calls and clone size are those listed in that table; D and trimming were worked out from the DNA. Here the sample spans 250,000 to 300,000 clones, 84% being singletons. Concerning this clone itself: This CDR3 is also generated by other DNA sequences in the sample.

Germline V lookup: CDR1 MDHEN, CDR2 SYDVKM. V was trimmed by 3 bases and J by 3 bases, leaving 12 bases between them. The CDR3 covers 14 residues. Ages ranged from roughly 18 to 100 years, with residence in around 24 US areas. The clonotype originates from a man younger than 45 with acute COVID-19. The V gene is TRBV28, the J gene TRBJ2-7; a possible D gene is TRBD2 (7 bases). Sequencing was carried out using PBMCs or T cells enriched from blood (not recorded which). The CDR3 region is CASSLGGGGYEQYV. CDR3 bases: TGTGCCAGCAGTTTGGGGGGCGGGGGCTACGAGCAGTACGTC.